Shown below are 20 T cell receptor beta chains from a single sample sequenced in a study of early T cells in non-severe SARS-CoV-2 infection. TCRdb reprocessed the 5' RACE reads via MiXCR and lists one record per CDR3 protein. This sample has more than 20,000 distinct CDR3 sequences, with about 3.7% found just once. Sequencing input: whole blood. Receptors originate from an adult who was a healthcare worker with PCR-confirmed SARS-CoV-2 infection or an uninfected control (not recorded which).

This clonotype was detected many times. The V gene is TRBV24-1, the J gene TRBJ2-5, with 10 bases that match TRBD1. With V trimmed by 2 bases and J by 5 bases, 7 bases remained unmatched. The CDR3 is made up of 16 amino acids. From germline, CDR1 is KGHDR and CDR2 SFDVKD. In DNA, the CDR3 is TGTGCCACCAGTGATTGGGGGACAGGGGATCAGGAGACCCAGTACTTC. Residues: CATSDWGTGDQETQYF.

The chain carries TRBV7-9 and TRBJ2-5; D may be TRBD1 or TRBD2 (5 bases each). Trimming stripped 3 bases from V and 5 bases from J, with 16 bases between. Looked up from germline, CDR1 is SEHNR and CDR2 is FQNEAQ (reference sequence). The CDR3 is made up of 15 amino acids. This CDR3 is CASSFGTGGPETQYF. CDR3 in DNA: TGTGCCAGCAGCTTTGGTACAGGAGGCCCCGAGACCCAGTACTTC.

This clonotype is medium-sized (0.01 to 0.1%) within its sample. V gene TRBV5-6 combines with J gene TRBJ2-7, with D possibly being TRBD1 (5 bases). This CDR3 is 14 amino acids long. Germline V CDR1 and CDR2: SGHDT, YYEEEE. Trimming removed 1 base from V and 1 base from J, with 9 bases in between. CDR3 sequence: CASSLWGLSYEQYF. CDR3 nucleotides: TGTGCCAGCAGCTTGTGGGGCCTTTCCTACGAGCAGTACTTC.

This clonotype appeared many times. The CDR3 loop is CASTALTGRGVIAGELFF. CDR3 sequence (DNA): TGTGCCAGCACTGCCCTGACGGGTAGGGGGGTTATCGCCGGGGAGCTGTTTTTT. The rearrangement joins TRBV6-1 to TRBJ2-2; D is possibly TRBD1 or TRBD2 (6 bases each). Trimming pared 7 bases from V and 6 bases from J, leaving 27 bases between. CDR1 and CDR2 (germline): MNHNS, SASEGT. The CDR3 loop spans 18 amino acids.

This clonotype came up many times. This sequence joins TRBV6-2 or TRBV6-3 and TRBJ2-7; D gene ambiguous. V was cut by 6 bases and J by 2 bases, with 8 bases left in between. From germline, CDR1 is MNHEY and CDR2 SVGEGT. The CDR3 is 12 residues long. The CDR3 loop reads CASSINPYEQYF. DNA of the CDR3: TGTGCCAGCAGCATCAATCCCTACGAGCAGTACTTC.

In regard to this clonotype: With a much larger clone just one base away, this may be a read error. V is TRBV5-1 and J is TRBJ1-1; D might be TRBD1 (6 bases). Looked up from germline, CDR1 is SGHRS and CDR2 is YFSETQ. The CDR3 runs 17 residues. The DNA of the CDR3 is TGCGCCAGCAGCTCCCCACTAAGACAGGATAAGAACGCTGAAGCTTTCTTT. Encoded protein: CASSSPLRQDKNAEAFF.

This clonotype occurred many times. The gene calls are TRBV9 and TRBJ1-2, with 10 positions matching TRBD1. Losses at the gene ends were 4 bases for V and 8 bases for J; bases not matched to a gene: 11. Germline V lookup: CDR1 SGDLS, CDR2 YYNGEE. The CDR3 sequence is 15 residues long. The CDR3, as DNA: TGTGCCAGCAGCTATGGGGGGACAGGGGACGACGGCTACACCTTC. It codes for CASSYGGTGDDGYTF.

Relative to its sample, this clonotype is medium-sized (0.01 to 0.1%). This chain joins TRBV6-1 and TRBJ2-7, with D maybe TRBD1 (6 bases). Germline loops: CDR1 MNHNS, CDR2 SASEGT. V dropped 3 bases and J dropped 0 bases, with 12 bases sitting between them. The CDR3 spans 15 residues. CDR3 sequence (DNA): TGTGCCAGCAGTGAGCCCGGGACACTCTCCTACGAGCAGTACTTC. It codes for CASSEPGTLSYEQYF.

In its sample, this clonotype was seen many times. The rearrangement joins TRBV25-1 to TRBJ2-2; D remains unclear. The CDR3 covers 12 residues. Trimming took off 6 bases at V and 2 bases at J, with 4 bases between the two ends. Per the germline V gene, CDR1 is MGHDK and CDR2 is SYGVNS. The CDR3 region is CASRGNTGELFF. CDR3 DNA: TGTGCCAGCAGGGGAAACACCGGGGAGCTGTTTTTT. Full variable domain (missing parts from reference TRBV25-1 and TRBJ2-2): EADIYQTPRYLVIGTGKKITLECSQTMGHDKMYWYQQDPGMELHLIHYSYGVNSTEKGDLSSESTVSRIRTEHFPLTLESARPSHTSQYLCASRGNTGELFFGEGSRLTVL.

This clonotype has a count of ten or more. The chain links TRBV29-1 to TRBJ2-7; D ambiguous. Trimming removed 3 bases from V and 2 bases from J, with 11 bases in between. The CDR3 runs 13 residues. Germline V gene lookup returns CDR1 SQVTM and CDR2 ANQGSEA. The CDR3 DNA follows: TGCAGCGTTGATTTGGGCAGTCCCTACGAGCAGTACTTC. It is translated as CSVDLGSPYEQYF.

Within the sample, this clonotype is medium-sized. The gene calls are TRBV6-5 and TRBJ2-1, with TRBD1 identical over 7 bases. There are 14 residues in the CDR3. V lost 7 bases and J lost 5; bases outside the gene matches: 8. The germline CDR1 and CDR2 sequences are MNHEY and SVGAGI. The CDR3 is CASNRQGLDNEQFF. CDR3 nucleotide sequence: TGTGCCAGCAATCGACAGGGATTGGACAATGAGCAGTTCTTC.

V usage is TRBV6-1 and J usage is TRBJ1-2; TRBD1 is a possible D gene (6 bases). The CDR3 runs to 15 residues. Trimming stripped 6 bases from V and 5 bases from J, with 19 bases between. Germline V gene sequence: CDR1 MNHNS, CDR2 SASEGT. CDR3 sequence reads: CASSATGHNMYGYTF. The CDR3 DNA is TGTGCCAGCAGCGCGACGGGACATAATATGTATGGCTACACCTTC.

This clonotype was picked up many times. The chain links TRBV5-6 to TRBJ2-5, with D unresolved. The germline V and J ends were trimmed by 0 bases and 7 bases, with 7 bases remaining between them. This CDR3 is 12 amino acids long. The germline V gene has CDR1 SGHDT and CDR2 YYEEEE. For the CDR3, the DNA is TGTGCCAGCAGCTTGGAGGGCGGGACCCAGTACTTC. As protein: CASSLEGGTQYF.

This clonotype was seen many times. The chain combines TRBV7-6 with TRBJ1-1, with D hard to call. Germline V gene sequence: CDR1 SGHVS, CDR2 FNYEAQ. V lost 7 bases and J 6 bases, leaving 15 bases between the germline ends. The CDR3 sequence is 13 residues long. The CDR3 coding sequence is TGTGCCAGCAACCGCCCGGAGGAGGCTGAAGCTTTCTTT. Its translation: CASNRPEEAEAFF.

This clonotype is classed as medium-sized. The chain employs TRBV5-1 and TRBJ2-1, with 8 bases fitting TRBD2. Germline V lookup: CDR1 SGHRS, CDR2 YFSETQ. The trim removed 0 bases at V and 9 bases at J, leaving 11 bases unmatched. CDR3 length: 16 residues. As DNA, the CDR3 is TGCGCCAGCAGCTTGGTTGTGACGGGGGGGCCAATTGAGCAGTTCTTC. It translates to CASSLVVTGGPIEQFF.

V usage is TRBV7-9 and J usage is TRBJ1-5; D gene unclear. Germline CDR1 reads SEHNR; CDR2 reads FQNEAQ (reference sequence). V lost 4 bases and J 2 bases, leaving 6 bases between the germline ends. The CDR3 runs 13 residues. In nucleotides, the CDR3 is TGTGCCAGCAGCTCAGAAGGCAATCAGCCCCAGCATTTT. Its translation: CASSSEGNQPQHF.

This clonotype was recorded many times. This chain uses TRBV4-2 with TRBJ2-3, with D maybe TRBD2 (7 bases). The CDR3 has 16 amino acids. The V gene lost 1 base and the J gene lost 3 bases, with 14 bases spanning the gap. Germline CDR1 reads LGHNA; CDR2 reads YNFKEQ. CDR3 loop: CASSQVYRGATDTQYF. The CDR3 DNA is TGTGCCAGCAGCCAAGTCTACCGGGGGGCTACAGATACGCAGTATTTT.

The CDR3, as DNA: TGCGCCAGCAGGTTAGCGGGAGGACTCTACAATGAGCAGTTCTTC. Amino acids: CASRLAGGLYNEQFF. The chain has TRBV5-1 and TRBJ2-1; 10 bases map to TRBD2. V shed 5 bases, J shed 3 bases, and the junction held 5 bases outside the gene matches. The germline V gene encodes CDR1 SGHRS and CDR2 YFSETQ. The CDR3 is 15 amino acids.

This clonotype was seen many times. The rearrangement joins TRBV6-1 to TRBJ2-1, with 11 bases matching TRBD2. This CDR3 contains 14 residues. Germline CDR1 is MNHNS and CDR2 is SASEGT. With V trimmed by 4 bases and J by 6 bases, 2 bases remained unmatched. CDR3 nucleotide sequence: TGTGCCAGCAGTGTTAGCGGGGGGGTCAATGAGCAGTTCTTC. Protein product: CASSVSGGVNEQFF.

This clonotype was detected many times. The chain joins TRBV20-1 to TRBJ2-6; no clear D. The V and J ends lost 2 bases and 4 bases respectively, with 12 bases between them. The germline gives CDR1 DFQATT, CDR2 SNEGSKA (reference sequence). The CDR3 contains 15 residues. CDR3 coding DNA: TGCAGTGCTAGAAAATCCGGAGAGGGGGCCAACGTCCTGACTTTC. Its protein is CSARKSGEGANVLTF.